These 21 T cell receptor beta chains were sequenced from one sample in a study of T cells after yellow fever vaccination. In TCRdb, the 5' RACE reads were re-called with MiXCR into one record per CDR3 protein. The data show over 300,000 distinct CDR3 sequences, with roughly 4.3% seen just once and 20% to 25% held by the top ten. Specimen: PBMCs, collected 5 days after the yellow fever booster vaccination. The receptors were gathered from a man aged 18 to 35 who received the YFV17D yellow fever vaccine.

This clonotype showed up just a few times. The V call is TRBV4-2, the J call TRBJ2-3, with 7 bases fitting TRBD2. J gave up 2 bases and V 0 bases, and 11 bases lay outside the gene matches. Germline values: CDR1 LGHNA, CDR2 YNFKEQ. The CDR3 loop spans 18 amino acids. The CDR3 loop reads CASSQESVTGGPTDTQYF. The CDR3 nucleotides read TGTGCCAGCAGCCAAGAAAGTGTTACGGGGGGACCCACAGATACGCAGTATTTT.

This clonotype was recorded many times. This sequence joins TRBV5-1 and TRBJ2-7; D call uncertain. There are 12 residues in the CDR3. Trimming removed 4 bases at V and 4 bases at J, with 9 bases between. The V gene's germline CDR1 is SGHRS and CDR2 YFSETQ. The CDR3 loop is CASSTDGYEQYF. The CDR3 coding sequence is TGCGCCAGCAGCACGGACGGATACGAGCAGTACTTC. The complete variable domain, with remaining parts taken from reference TRBV5-1 and TRBJ2-7, reads KAGVTQTPRYLIKTRGQQVTLSCSPISGHRSVSWYQQTPGQGLQFLFEYFSETQRNKGNFPGRFSGRQFSNSRSEMNVSTLELGDSALYLCASSTDGYEQYFGPGTRLTVT.

J is TRBJ2-3 and V is TRBV7-9, with TRBD1 matching 9 bases. Germline loops: CDR1 SEHNR, CDR2 FQNEAQ (reference sequence). This CDR3 has 16 residues. Trimming at V came to 2 bases and at J to 4 bases, leaving 7 bases not matched to a gene. The DNA for the CDR3 is TGTGCCAGCAGCTTACCGGGACAGGGAGGGGCAGATACGCAGTATTTT. It encodes CASSLPGQGGADTQYF.

This clonotype was counted only a few times. The CDR3 spells CASGLDRGGTEAFF. For the CDR3, the DNA is TGTGCCAGCGGACTGGACAGGGGTGGGACTGAAGCTTTCTTT. The chain employs TRBV27 and TRBJ1-1; TRBD1 aligns across 9 bases. The V segment lost 8 bases and the J segment 5 bases; nucleotides outside the gene matches: 9. This CDR3 comprises 14 residues. CDR1 is MNHEY and CDR2 is SMNVEV in the germline V gene (reference sequence).

This clonotype has ten or more counts. J is TRBJ2-4 and V is TRBV3-1; 13 nucleotides align to TRBD2. Germline CDR1 and CDR2: LGHDT and YNNKEL (reference sequence). Trimming at V came to 4 bases and at J to 15 bases, leaving 9 bases not matched to a gene. This CDR3 comprises 14 residues. The CDR3 nucleotides read TGTGCCAGCAGCCTTACTAGCGGGGGGGACCTTCGGTACTTC. Translated, it gives CASSLTSGGDLRYF.

This clonotype turned up a few times. The V gene is TRBV4-3, the J gene TRBJ1-4; tentatively, D is TRBD1 (6 bases). CDR1 LGHNA and CDR2 YSLEER come from the germline V gene. V dropped 4 bases and J dropped 8 bases, with 20 bases sitting between them. There are 16 residues in the CDR3. CDR3 residues: CASSPTWSGEGEKLFF. The CDR3 nucleotides read TGCGCCAGCAGCCCAACGTGGTCAGGGGAGGGCGAAAAACTGTTTTTT.

This clonotype appeared many times. The chain uses TRBV5-5 and TRBJ1-1; D gene ambiguous. The germline gives CDR1 SGHKS, CDR2 YYEKEE (reference sequence). Deletions cut 2 bases from V and 4 bases from J, with 12 bases between. This CDR3 is 14 amino acids long. The CDR3 loop is CASSFTASGTEAFF. The CDR3 bases are TGTGCCAGCAGCTTTACAGCCTCGGGCACTGAAGCTTTCTTT.

In this sample, this clonotype turned up a few times. The V gene is TRBV3-1, the J gene TRBJ2-7; D might be TRBD1 or TRBD2, each matching 5 bases. The V gene lost 1 base and the J gene lost 6 bases, with 10 bases spanning the gap. There are 13 residues in the CDR3. Germline CDR1 reads LGHDT; CDR2 reads YNNKEL (reference sequence). This CDR3 is CASSQARGSEQYV. The CDR3 DNA is TGTGCCAGCAGCCAAGCCCGGGGCAGCGAGCAGTACGTC.

This clonotype has a count of ten or more. The chain carries TRBV5-1 and TRBJ2-1, with TRBD2 as a possible D gene (5 bases). The V end was cut by 1 base, the J end by 9 bases, with 20 bases between. The CDR3 extends over 16 amino acids. Germline assignment: CDR1 SGHRS and CDR2 YFSETQ. DNA of the CDR3: TGCGCCAGCAGCTTGCTTTGGGTTGACGAGGGCAGTGAGCAGTTCTTC. Amino acids: CASSLLWVDEGSEQFF. The whole variable domain, remainder taken from reference TRBV5-1 and TRBJ2-1, is KAGVTQTPRYLIKTRGQQVTLSCSPISGHRSVSWYQQTPGQGLQFLFEYFSETQRNKGNFPGRFSGRQFSNSRSEMNVSTLELGDSALYLCASSLLWVDEGSEQFFGPGTRLTVL.

This clonotype was observed a handful of times. The chain employs TRBV7-9 and TRBJ2-2; D could derive from TRBD1 or TRBD2 (5 bases each). This CDR3 is built from 14 residues. Germline CDR1 is SEHNR and CDR2 is FQNEAQ (reference sequence). The ends were cut back, 5 bases at V and 8 bases at J, with 15 bases in the middle. CDR3 nucleotides: TGTGCCAGCAGCCTCGGGACCGTAATAGGGGAGCTGTTTTTT. It specifies CASSLGTVIGELFF.

V and J are TRBV12-3 or TRBV12-4 and TRBJ2-7; no definite D call. This CDR3 comprises 16 residues. Trimming pared 1 base from V and 0 bases from J, leaving 13 bases between. For the CDR3, the DNA is TGTGCCAGCAGTTTAGGGTCAGATCCGAGCTCCTACGAGCAGTACTTC. Protein product: CASSLGSDPSSYEQYF.

This rearrangement joins TRBV6-1 to TRBJ1-3, with D unclear. Germline V gene data show CDR1 as MNHNS and CDR2 as SASEGT. CDR3 length equals 15 residues. V lost 4 bases to trimming and J lost 0 bases, with 10 bases between them. The chain's CDR3 is CASSVQGSSGNTIYF. As DNA, the CDR3 is TGTGCCAGCAGTGTTCAAGGGAGCTCTGGAAACACCATATATTTT.

This clonotype was picked up many times. The chain employs TRBV4-1 and TRBJ2-7; D possibly corresponds to TRBD2 (6 bases). This CDR3 has 14 amino acids. The V gene's germline CDR1 is MGHRA and CDR2 YSYEKL. The V and J ends lost 3 bases and 0 bases respectively, with 9 bases between them. The DNA for the CDR3 is TGCGCCAGCAGCCAGGGACTTAGCTCCTACGAGCAGTACGTC. Protein sequence: CASSQGLSSYEQYV.

This clonotype was seen a few times. One end of the junction varies from germline; a read error may be responsible. CDR3 sequence (DNA): TGCGCCAGCAGCTTGGATAGCTTCTCGGCCCATCATTTT. Translation: CASSLDSFSAHHF. This rearrangement joins TRBV5-1 to TRBJ1-5, with D unresolved. The germline V gene encodes CDR1 SGHRS and CDR2 YFSETQ. The length of the CDR3 is 13 residues.

A note on this clonotype: Since a much larger clone is just one base distant, this may be a read error. V is TRBV4-3 and J is TRBJ2-7; 10 bases align to TRBD2. Per germline, CDR1 LGHNA and CDR2 YSLEER. The CDR3 extends over 16 amino acids. V lost 0 bases to trimming and J lost 5 bases; unmatched junction nucleotides: 7. CDR3 nucleotide sequence: TGCGCCAGCAGCCAAGATCCAGCGGGGGGGCGCCACGAGCAGTACTTC. It codes for CASSQDPAGGRHEQYF.

This clonotype was seen once. The chain couples TRBV5-6 to TRBJ2-7; D is uncertain. CDR1 is SGHDT, CDR2 YYEEEE, per germline. The CDR3 spans 14 residues. Deletions cut 0 bases from V and 3 bases from J, with 10 bases between. CDR3 bases: TGTGCCAGCAGCTTGGGCCCCGCCGGCTACGAGCAGTACGTC. Its protein is CASSLGPAGYEQYV.

The J gene is TRBJ2-7, the V gene TRBV6-5; D remains ambiguous. The CDR3 loop spans 12 amino acids. The V end lost 6 bases, the J end lost 4 bases, and 10 bases lay between the germline ends. Germline V CDR1 and CDR2: MNHEY, SVGAGI. This CDR3 reads CASSGGGYEQYF. The CDR3 nucleotides are TGTGCCAGCAGCGGTGGTGGATACGAGCAGTACTTC.

This clonotype was seen a few times. The chain couples TRBV7-6 to TRBJ2-7, with D perhaps matching TRBD1 or TRBD2 (5 bases each). Germline V gives CDR1 SGHVS, CDR2 FNYEAQ. Trimming stripped 2 bases from V and 5 bases from J, with 25 bases between. The CDR3 contains 18 residues. CDR3 in DNA: TGTGCCAGCAGCTTATCACCTCCGGGGCCAGAGTGGGGCCACGAGCAGTACTTC. Translation gives CASSLSPPGPEWGHEQYF. Looking up the rest from reference TRBV7-6 and TRBJ2-7 gives the full variable domain: GAGVSQSPRYKVTKRGQDVALRCDPISGHVSLYWYRQALGQGPEFLTYFNYEAQQDKSGLPNDRFSAERPEGSISTLTIQRTEQRDSAMYRCASSLSPPGPEWGHEQYFGPGTRLTVT.

The chain uses TRBV3-1 and TRBJ2-5; D is uncertain. Trimming removed 0 bases at V and 4 bases at J, with 12 bases between. The CDR3 runs to 15 residues. CDR1 LGHDT and CDR2 YNNKEL come from the germline V gene (reference sequence). The CDR3 coding sequence is TGTGCCAGCAGCCAAGATTTATCCGCTGGAGAGACCCAGTACTTC. It translates to CASSQDLSAGETQYF.

J is TRBJ2-3 and V is TRBV18; D is uncertain. Trimming took 6 bases from V and 0 from J, leaving 13 bases between them. The CDR3 covers 15 residues. Germline CDR1 is KGHSH and CDR2 is LQKENI. CDR3 nucleotide sequence: TGTGCCAGCTCGCCTAGAACAGAGAGCACAGATACGCAGTATTTT. Translating gives CASSPRTESTDTQYF.

The chain joins TRBV7-2 to TRBJ1-4; TRBD1 matches at 11 bases. CDR1 is SGHTA, CDR2 FQGNSA, per germline. V dropped 5 bases and J dropped 6; count of bases not matched to a gene: 2. The CDR3 has 14 amino acids. CDR3 DNA: TGTGCCAGCAGCCCGGGACAGGGGGATGAAAAACTGTTTTTT. Translation gives CASSPGQGDEKLFF.